The following is a TCR beta chain sequence with its context. The validation cohort, a group of under 150 subjects, included the donors and was separate from the roughly 620-subject first cohort. The data are from a study of cytomegalovirus exposure and HLA in healthy donors. Assay used: immunoSEQ multiplex PCR; TCRdb lists only in-frame clones, some missing. The sample has some 77,000 clones, approximately 94% seen once; the top ten hold about 1.5%. This CDR3 is built from 15 residues. V was shortened by 3 bases and J by 8 bases, with 19 bases between the two germline ends. CDR1 SNHLY and CDR2 FYNNEI come from the germline V gene.

The source is a man between 18 and 29 years old in good health and CMV-seropositive. This chain uses TRBV2 with TRBJ1-2, with D tentatively TRBD1 (5 bases). Material: PBMCs. CDR3 DNA: TGTGCCAGCAGTGACCCTTTCAGGGCGTCTGGGGGCTACACCTTC. This encodes CASSDPFRASGGYTF.